The next 16 T cell receptor beta chains were all read from a single sample in a study of post-analysis software for immune sequencing data. General study points: In patients, TRBV5-6, TRBV5-1 and TRBV20-1 belonged to roughly five TRBV segments found more frequently than in controls.

Presence of unique molecular identifiers characterized the TCR beta cDNA libraries. One entry per CDR3 protein, called by TCRdb with MiXCR from the PCR reads. The sample includes about 770,000 distinct CDR3 sequences, just over 45% of them seen just once. Antigens of these TCRs are unknown. Source material: blood. Receptor source: a girl aged 10-17 years with multiple sclerosis.

The chain carries TRBV7-9 and TRBJ2-1; TRBD1 matches at 9 bases. CDR1 is SEHNR and CDR2 is FQNEAQ in the germline V gene (reference sequence). J was trimmed by 10 bases and V by 5 bases; bases with no gene match: 9. CDR3 length equals 14 residues. The CDR3 region has the DNA TGTGCCAGCAGCGACGTCCGGACAGGGGTAGAGCAGTTCTTC. It yields the protein CASSDVRTGVEQFF. The complete variable domain, with remaining parts taken from reference TRBV7-9 and TRBJ2-1, reads DTGVSQNPRHKITKRGQNVTFRCDPISEHNRLYWYRQTLGQGPEFLTYFQNEAQLEKSRLLSDRFSAERPKGSFSTLEIQRTEQGDSAMYLCASSDVRTGVEQFFGPGTRLTVL.

This clonotype appeared a few times. The chain uses TRBV29-1 and TRBJ2-7; 8 nucleotides match TRBD2. The trim removed 4 bases at V and 10 bases at J, leaving 9 bases unmatched. The CDR3 has 12 residues. Germline CDR1 is SQVTM and CDR2 is ANQGSEA. The CDR3 bases are TGCAGCGTTGGGTTGGCGGGAGGAACCCAGTACTTC. It specifies CSVGLAGGTQYF.

The chain joins TRBV10-3 to TRBJ1-1; a possible D gene is TRBD1 (6 bases). V lost 4 bases to trimming and J lost 10 bases, with 10 bases between them. The CDR3 extends over 11 amino acids. CDR1 is ENHRY and CDR2 is SYGVKD in the germline V gene. Here the CDR3 DNA reads TGTGCCATCAGTGGGGGGGCAGGAGCTTTCTTT. Translated: CAISGGAGAFF.

The rearrangement uses TRBV6-2 or TRBV6-3 and TRBJ1-2; tentative D call: TRBD1 (5 bases). With 4 bases removed from V and 8 bases from J, the gap between germline ends came to 11 bases. Germline CDR1 and CDR2: MNHEY and SVGEGT. CDR3 length: 12 residues. CDR3: CASSFHRSGYTF. The CDR3 DNA follows: TGTGCCAGCAGTTTTCACAGGAGCGGCTACACCTTC.

This clonotype was counted a few times. The rearrangement joins TRBV20-1 to TRBJ2-7; D is uncertain. Deletions cut 1 base from V and 2 bases from J, with 12 bases between. CDR1 and CDR2 from the germline V gene are DFQATT and SNEGSKA (reference sequence). There are 14 residues in the CDR3. CDR3 protein: CSARAMDGAYEQYF. As DNA, the CDR3 is TGCAGTGCTAGAGCAATGGACGGAGCCTACGAGCAGTACTTC.

The genes are TRBV14 and TRBJ2-1; 10 bases agree with TRBD2. The germline V gene encodes CDR1 SGHDN and CDR2 FVKESK. The CDR3 is 15 residues long. V lost 6 bases to trimming and J lost 6 bases; unmatched junction nucleotides: 8. CDR3 bases: TGTGCCAGCAGGGCTAGCGGGGGCCACGGCAATGAGCAGTTCTTC. The encoded protein is CASRASGGHGNEQFF.

The genes are TRBV4-2 and TRBJ2-1; TRBD2 agrees at 8 bases. J lost 8 bases, V lost 1 base, and 7 bases had no gene match. Germline lookup yields CDR1 LGHNA and CDR2 YNFKEQ. The CDR3 is 15 residues long. Here the CDR3 reads CASSQVDGRADEQFF. As DNA, the CDR3 is TGTGCCAGCAGCCAAGTTGACGGGAGGGCGGATGAGCAGTTCTTC.

The rearrangement joins TRBV7-2 to TRBJ2-3, with 7 bases matching TRBD2. Germline V lookup: CDR1 SGHTA, CDR2 FQGNSA. J was trimmed by 3 bases and V by 1 base; bases with no gene match: 7. The CDR3 is made up of 16 amino acids. The chain's CDR3 is CASSLGIWEGTDTQYF. Here the CDR3 DNA reads TGTGCCAGCAGCTTAGGTATCTGGGAGGGGACAGATACGCAGTATTTT.

The chain uses TRBV25-1 and TRBJ2-7, with no clear D. The V gene lost 2 bases and the J gene lost 1 base, with 12 bases spanning the gap. Germline V gene sequence: CDR1 MGHDK, CDR2 SYGVNS. The CDR3 covers 15 residues. DNA of the CDR3: TGTGCCAGCAGTGAACGCGCAGGCCATTCCTACGAGCAGTACTTC. Its translation: CASSERAGHSYEQYF.

This clonotype has just a few counts. The chain combines TRBV5-1 with TRBJ2-7; D might be TRBD2 (7 bases). The CDR3 totals 15 residues. CDR1 SGHRS and CDR2 YFSETQ come from the germline V gene. The V end lost 2 bases, the J end lost 5 bases, and 17 bases lay between the germline ends. Here the CDR3 reads CASSFLGGRMNEQYF. In DNA form, the CDR3 reads TGCGCCAGCAGCTTCCTGGGGGGGCGCATGAACGAGCAGTACTTC.

The V gene is TRBV24-1, the J gene TRBJ2-2, with a tentative D call TRBD1 (6 bases). Germline CDR1 KGHDR, CDR2 SFDVKD. Deletions cut 3 bases from V and 3 bases from J, with 13 bases between. The CDR3 is made up of 16 amino acids. The CDR3 nucleotides are TGTGCCACCAGTGATAGTTCAGGGGCCCACACCGGGGAGCTGTTTTTT. It specifies CATSDSSGAHTGELFF.

The J gene is TRBJ2-1, the V gene TRBV6-1; 7 nucleotides line up with TRBD2. This CDR3 has 14 residues. Losses at the gene ends were 2 bases for V and 6 bases for J; bases not matched to a gene: 4. Germline-derived CDR1 and CDR2 are MNHNS and SASEGT. CDR3 bases: TGTGCCAGCAGTGAATGGAGGGAGGGCAATGAGCAGTTCTTC. Its translation is CASSEWREGNEQFF.

The rearrangement uses TRBV7-2 and TRBJ2-1; 12 bases are a match to TRBD2. The CDR3 is 18 residues long. V was pared by 4 bases and J by 0 bases, with 7 bases of the junction left unmatched. Germline CDR1 is SGHTA and CDR2 is FQGNSA. CDR3 in amino acids: CASSSRLAGELSYNEQFF. For the CDR3, the DNA is TGTGCCAGCAGCTCCCGACTAGCGGGAGAGCTCTCCTACAATGAGCAGTTCTTC.

The V call is TRBV20-1, the J call TRBJ2-1; TRBD2 aligns across 13 bases. The CDR3 is 16 residues long. With V trimmed by 6 bases and J by 3 bases, 8 bases remained unmatched. CDR1 is DFQATT, CDR2 SNEGSKA, per germline (reference sequence). CDR3 in amino acids: CSAHLGLAGVYNEQFF. In DNA, the CDR3 is TGCAGTGCCCACCTAGGACTAGCGGGAGTCTACAATGAGCAGTTCTTC.

The chain couples TRBV20-1 to TRBJ2-7, with D maybe TRBD2 (6 bases). Trimming cost V 0 bases and J 2 bases, with 8 bases left between them. CDR3 length equals 13 residues. CDR1 and CDR2 (germline): DFQATT, SNEGSKA (reference sequence). CDR3 amino acids: CSAREGRPYEQYF. The CDR3 DNA is TGCAGTGCTAGAGAGGGGAGGCCCTACGAGCAGTACTTC.

The CDR3: CASSQRASTRLEQYF. CDR3 coding DNA: TGTGCCAGCAGCCAACGGGCTAGCACCCGCCTAGAGCAGTACTTC. This sequence joins TRBV3-1 and TRBJ2-5; D might be TRBD2 (5 bases). V was cut by 2 bases and J by 11 bases, with 21 bases left in between. CDR3 size: 15 residues. From germline, CDR1 is LGHDT and CDR2 YNNKEL (reference sequence).